This TCR beta chain originates from a study of regulatory T cells in long-lasting Graves disease. General study points: Segments TRBV28, TRBJ1-2 and TRBJ2-5 showed preferential usage in persistent disease.

This clonotype was recorded at least ten times. Its antigen remains unknown. The TCR beta library used iRepertoire HTBI primers with Arm-PCR amplification of CDR3. MiXCR was run by TCRdb on the multiplex PCR reads, yielding one entry per CDR3 protein. Here the sample spans 600,000 to 650,000 distinct CDR3 sequences, about 15% being singletons. Time point given: newly diagnosed GD, antithyroid drugs for less than 3 months. RNA isolated from PBMCs was used to make the TCR library. The CDR3 is made up of 14 amino acids. CDR1 is SGHTA, CDR2 FQGNSA, per germline. V shed 3 bases and J shed 0 bases, with 9 bases lying between them. These data also formed part of another study, on T cells in Graves' hyperthyroidism and ophthalmopathy. This second report adds: If no ophthalmopathy progression occurred within 18 months, Graves' hyperthyroidism was stable. HTBI primers were employed in a first-round RT-PCR of the TCR CDR3. The model foresaw ophthalmopathy a median roughly 6.5 months prior to onset.

This sequence originates from a woman in her twenties or thirties with Graves disease. Sequenced here: peripheral blood mononuclear cells (PBMCs), sampled at new diagnosis, from a patient treated with antithyroid drugs. V usage is TRBV7-2 and J usage is TRBJ2-7; the D is unclear. DNA for the CDR3: TGTGCCAGCAGCTTTGCCCGGAGCTCCTACGAGCAGTACTTC. It is translated as CASSFARSSYEQYF.